Sequencing of this T cell receptor (beta chain) was carried out in a study of control samples from healthy donors and cancer patients. The method was immunoSEQ multiplex PCR; TCRdb's version includes in-frame clones alone and lacks a portion of them. The repertoire holds approximately 90,000 clones, around 89% seen once, with around 15% in the top ten. The CDR3 has 13 amino acids. V was clipped by 10 bases and J by 5 bases; unmatched bases: 4. Germline V lookup: CDR1 ENHRY, CDR2 SYGVKD. The specimen was blood. The chain employs TRBV10-3 and TRBJ2-2; 10 bases fit TRBD2. The source of this sequence is a woman between 65 and 79 years old in good health. The CDR3 loop is CATTGLATGELFF. As DNA, the CDR3 is TGTGCCACCACGGGACTAGCGACCGGGGAGCTGTTTTTT.